Below, 26 T cell receptor beta chains from the same sample are listed, as sequenced in a study of T cells after yellow fever vaccination. TCRdb processed the 5' RACE reads anew with MiXCR; each CDR3 protein has one entry. Of a few hundred thousand distinct CDR3 sequences in the sample, less than 9% were seen once. The material was CD4+ T cells sorted from PBMCs, obtained 15 days after the yellow fever booster vaccination. These receptors were collected from a man aged 25 to 45 who received the YFV17D yellow fever vaccine.

A few counts support this clonotype. The genes are TRBV12-5 and TRBJ2-6; 10 bases align to TRBD1. Germline V gives CDR1 LGHNT, CDR2 FRNRAP. Trimming cost V 4 bases and J 0 bases; bases outside gene matches: 12. The CDR3 sequence is 20 residues long. CDR3 nucleotide sequence: TGTGCTAGTGGTTCAAGAATCGGGACAGGGGTTGGCTCTGGGGCCAACGTCCTGACTTTC. Protein product: CASGSRIGTGVGSGANVLTF.

V and J are TRBV6-2 or TRBV6-3 and TRBJ2-1; 10 bases match TRBD2. This CDR3 has 19 amino acids. Trimming cost V 0 bases and J 4 bases; bases outside gene matches: 12. Per the germline V gene, CDR1 is MNHEY and CDR2 is SVGEGT. The CDR3 spells CASSYSGASGRISYNEQFF. CDR3 nucleotide sequence: TGTGCCAGCAGTTACTCTGGGGCTAGCGGGAGAATCTCTTACAATGAGCAGTTCTTC.

This clonotype has ten or more counts. The V gene is TRBV9, the J gene TRBJ2-7, with 12 positions matching TRBD2. J lost 3 bases, V lost 7 bases, and 2 bases had no gene match. Germline V gives CDR1 SGDLS, CDR2 YYNGEE. The CDR3 runs to 13 residues. The CDR3 reads CASASGRDYEQYF. Written as DNA, the CDR3 is TGTGCCAGCGCTAGCGGGAGGGACTACGAGCAGTACTTC.

The chain is built from TRBV5-1 and TRBJ2-7, with 7 bases lining up with TRBD2. V lost 3 bases to trimming and J lost 0 bases; unmatched junction nucleotides: 9. CDR1 and CDR2 from the germline V gene are SGHRS and YFSETQ. The CDR3 totals 16 residues. The CDR3 DNA is TGCGCCAGCAGCTGGGAATTTGCGGGAGCCTCCTACGAGCAGTACTTC. Translation: CASSWEFAGASYEQYF.

This clonotype appeared many times. The CDR3, as DNA: TGTGCCAGCAGTTCCCCACCAGGGTCGTACACCGGGGAGCTGTTTTTT. Protein product: CASSSPPGSYTGELFF. V and J are TRBV6-2 or TRBV6-3 and TRBJ2-2; maybe TRBD1 (5 bases). The V gene's germline CDR1 is MNHEY and CDR2 SVGEGT. The V gene lost 4 bases and the J gene lost 3 bases, with 15 bases spanning the gap. There are 16 residues in the CDR3.

This clonotype was seen a handful of times. V is TRBV28 and J is TRBJ2-7; TRBD1 agrees at 7 bases. The CDR3 totals 11 residues. Looked up from germline, CDR1 is MDHEN and CDR2 is SYDVKM. The trim removed 5 bases at V and 6 bases at J, leaving 1 base unmatched. The CDR3 DNA reads TGTGCCAGCAGTGACAGGGCCGAGCAGTACTTC. Its protein product is CASSDRAEQYF.

This clonotype was detected a few times. The V gene is TRBV5-1, the J gene TRBJ1-2; TRBD1 might be the D (6 bases). Trimming took off 3 bases at V and 6 bases at J, with 18 bases between the two ends. Germline-derived CDR1 and CDR2 are SGHRS and YFSETQ. CDR3 size: 15 residues. CDR3 loop: CASSSLIRGADGYTF. CDR3 nucleotides: TGCGCCAGCAGCTCGCTTATCCGGGGGGCGGATGGCTACACCTTC.

In its sample, this clonotype was seen a few times. The chain has TRBV20-1 and TRBJ2-6; 9 positions match TRBD1. CDR1 is DFQATT and CDR2 is SNEGSKA in the germline V gene (reference sequence). J lost 2 bases, V lost 1 base, and 3 bases had no gene match. The CDR3 covers 16 residues. The CDR3 DNA reads as TGCAGTGCTAGAGCGGACAGGGGCACTGGGGCCAACGTCCTGACTTTC. It yields the protein CSARADRGTGANVLTF.

This clonotype was observed many times. CDR3 in DNA: TGTGCCAGCAGCCGAGGGACTAGCGGTAACATTCAGTACTTC. The encoded protein is CASSRGTSGNIQYF. This rearrangement joins TRBV4-2 to TRBJ2-4, with TRBD2 matching 11 bases. Germline V gene sequence: CDR1 LGHNA, CDR2 YNFKEQ. This CDR3 has 14 amino acids. The junction had 3 bases not matched to a gene; V was cut back by 4 bases and J by 7 bases.

This sequence joins TRBV18 and TRBJ2-7; 7 nucleotides match TRBD1. V trimming: 5 bases; J trimming: 3 bases; junction bases outside the gene matches: 4. CDR1 is KGHSH, CDR2 LQKENI, per germline. The CDR3 spans 13 residues. The CDR3 here is CASSEGQCYEQYF. CDR3 DNA: TGTGCCAGCTCAGAGGGACAGTGCTACGAGCAGTACTTC. The full variable domain, in which reference TRBV18 and TRBJ2-7 provide the parts outside the CDR3, is NAGVMQNPRHLVRRRGQEARLRCSPMKGHSHVYWYRQLPEEGLKFMVYLQKENIIDESGMPKERFSAEFPKEGPSILRIQQVVRGDSAAYFCASSEGQCYEQYFGPGTRLTVT.

This clonotype came up many times. The chain recombines TRBV14 with TRBJ1-6; D is perhaps TRBD1 (6 bases). Germline V lookup: CDR1 SGHDN, CDR2 FVKESK. The CDR3 has 15 amino acids. The V and J ends lost 2 bases and 8 bases respectively, with 13 bases between them. CDR3 amino acids: CASSQWGGLDSPLHF. CDR3 DNA sequence: TGTGCCAGCAGCCAATGGGGGGGGCTGGATTCACCCCTCCACTTT. Looking up the rest from reference TRBV14 and TRBJ1-6 gives the full variable domain: EAGVTQFPSHSVIEKGQTVTLRCDPISGHDNLYWYRRVMGKEIKFLLHFVKESKQDESGMPNNRFLAERTGGTYSTLKVQPAELEDSGVYFCASSQWGGLDSPLHFGNGTRLTVT.

This clonotype has just a few counts. The chain has TRBV7-2 and TRBJ2-3; 7 nucleotides agree with TRBD2. Germline V CDR1 and CDR2: SGHTA, FQGNSA. V lost 5 bases, J lost 6 bases, and 14 bases stayed unmatched. The CDR3 is made up of 16 amino acids. CDR3 DNA: TGTGCCAGCAGCCTTCCGCTAGCGGCCAGCGGGGATACGCAGTATTTT. Protein product: CASSLPLAASGDTQYF.

This clonotype was seen ten or more times. The rearrangement links TRBV6-5 to TRBJ1-5; D call uncertain. This CDR3 has 14 residues. Trimming stripped 8 bases from V and 4 bases from J, with 15 bases between. The germline gives CDR1 MNHEY, CDR2 SVGAGI. The CDR3 sequence is CASSMNGINQPQHF. The DNA for the CDR3 is TGTGCCAGCTCGATGAACGGGATAAATCAGCCCCAGCATTTT.

This clonotype was detected many times. The chain has TRBV18 and TRBJ2-1, with 9 bases lining up with TRBD1. V lost 3 bases and J lost 6; bases outside the gene matches: 6. The germline CDR1 and CDR2 sequences are KGHSH and LQKENI. This CDR3 has 15 amino acids. CDR3 nucleotide sequence: TGTGCCAGCTCACCGGGACAGGGTGGGATCAATGAGCAGTTCTTC. Its protein product is CASSPGQGGINEQFF.

The chain links TRBV7-8 to TRBJ1-5, with D perhaps TRBD1 (6 bases). The germline CDR1 and CDR2 sequences are SGHVS and FQNEAQ. Trimming left V 0 bases short and J 2 bases short, with 14 bases between. The CDR3 has 17 residues. Written as DNA, the CDR3 is TGTGCCAGCAGCTTAGCTACTACAGGGTCAGGCAATCAGCCCCAGCATTTT. Translated, it gives CASSLATTGSGNQPQHF.

The V call is TRBV20-1, the J call TRBJ2-2; perhaps TRBD2 as D (6 bases). CDR3 length equals 14 residues. The ends were cut back, 4 bases at V and 1 base at J, with 10 bases in the middle. Germline V gives CDR1 DFQATT, CDR2 SNEGSKA (reference sequence). The chain's CDR3 is CSAILSGNTGELFF. CDR3 nucleotide sequence: TGCAGTGCTATCCTTAGCGGGAACACCGGGGAGCTGTTTTTT.

There are many counts of this clonotype. The chain employs TRBV7-9 and TRBJ1-1, with D possibly matching TRBD1 (5 bases). The CDR3 totals 15 residues. V was clipped by 1 base and J by 6 bases, with 15 bases between them. Germline assignment: CDR1 SEHNR and CDR2 FQNEAQ (reference sequence). The CDR3 loop reads CASSLENQGIAEAFF. As DNA, the CDR3 is TGTGCCAGCAGCTTAGAGAATCAGGGAATCGCTGAAGCTTTCTTT.

The sample holds many counts of this clonotype. This rearrangement joins TRBV29-1 to TRBJ2-5; unclear D gene. This CDR3 has 11 residues. Germline lookup yields CDR1 SQVTM and CDR2 ANQGSEA. Trimming shortened V by 7 bases and J by 4 bases, and 10 bases separated the two germline ends. CDR3 region: CSGSPIETQYF. The CDR3 coding sequence is TGCAGCGGATCTCCGATAGAGACCCAGTACTTC.

V is TRBV20-1 and J is TRBJ2-1; 7 nucleotides align to TRBD2. V dropped 6 bases and J dropped 10; count of bases not matched to a gene: 12. The CDR3 consists of 13 residues. Germline assignment: CDR1 DFQATT and CDR2 SNEGSKA (reference sequence). In DNA form, the CDR3 reads TGCAGTGCACATGGGAGGGCCAGTCCAGAGCAGTTCTTC. Its translation: CSAHGRASPEQFF.

This clonotype was detected ten times or more. CDR3 nucleotides: TGTGCCAGCAGTATCGGTCTGACAATCTACGAGCAGTACTTC. Translated: CASSIGLTIYEQYF. The gene calls are TRBV6-2 or TRBV6-3 and TRBJ2-7; D is undetermined. V was trimmed by 5 bases and J by 3 bases, leaving 14 bases between them. The CDR3 sequence is 14 residues long. In germline, CDR1 is MNHEY, CDR2 SVGEGT.

The sample holds many counts of this clonotype. The V gene is TRBV29-1, the J gene TRBJ2-5, with 7 bases lining up with TRBD2. Germline CDR1 SQVTM, CDR2 ANQGSEA. Trimming removed 8 bases from V and 5 bases from J; junction bases left unmatched: 8. The CDR3 has 12 amino acids. The CDR3, as DNA: TGCAGCCTGCAGGGAGGGGATGAGACCCAGTACTTC. As protein: CSLQGGDETQYF.

This clonotype was observed a handful of times. This sequence joins TRBV5-1 and TRBJ2-7, with 9 bases aligning to TRBD2. The CDR3 is 15 amino acids. Trimming removed 0 bases from V and 2 bases from J; junction bases left unmatched: 3. Looked up from germline, CDR1 is SGHRS and CDR2 is YFSETQ. The CDR3 loop is CASSLGLAETYEQYF. The CDR3 DNA is TGCGCCAGCAGCTTGGGACTAGCGGAGACCTACGAGCAGTACTTC.

The chain links TRBV12-3 or TRBV12-4 to TRBJ1-2; D is perhaps TRBD1 (5 bases). CDR3 length equals 14 residues. V gave up 3 bases and J gave up 5 bases, with 13 bases separating them. In DNA, the CDR3 is TGTGCCAGCAGTTTTTCAGGGCAAGGGTATGGCTACACCTTC. It translates to CASSFSGQGYGYTF.

This clonotype was recorded many times. This sequence joins TRBV5-1 and TRBJ2-7, with D possibly matching TRBD1 (6 bases). Trimming removed 1 base at V and 2 bases at J, with 13 bases between. The CDR3 covers 15 residues. In germline, CDR1 is SGHRS, CDR2 YFSETQ. CDR3 DNA sequence: TGCGCCAGCAGCTTGAGCGCAGGGGTCGCCTACGAGCAGTACTTC. Its protein product is CASSLSAGVAYEQYF. Full variable domain (outside the CDR3, taken from reference TRBV5-1 and TRBJ2-7): KAGVTQTPRYLIKTRGQQVTLSCSPISGHRSVSWYQQTPGQGLQFLFEYFSETQRNKGNFPGRFSGRQFSNSRSEMNVSTLELGDSALYLCASSLSAGVAYEQYFGPGTRLTVT.

This clonotype appeared many times. The chain uses TRBV9 and TRBJ2-2; TRBD1 matches 7 bases. Germline trimming cut 3 bases from V and 5 bases from J; bases unmatched to any gene: 4. The CDR3 is 14 amino acids. The V gene's germline CDR1 is SGDLS and CDR2 YYNGEE. The CDR3 sequence: CASSETGWTGELFF. The CDR3 nucleotides are TGTGCCAGCAGCGAGACAGGGTGGACCGGGGAGCTGTTTTTT.

This clonotype was counted many times. This chain links TRBV7-9 with TRBJ2-2, with a weak D call TRBD2 (5 bases). Germline assignment: CDR1 SEHNR and CDR2 FQNEAQ (reference sequence). The CDR3 length is 14 residues. Trimming stripped 1 base from V and 3 bases from J, with 6 bases between. CDR3 sequence reads: CASSLGRDTGELFF. The CDR3 DNA sequence: TGTGCCAGCAGCTTAGGGCGGGACACCGGGGAGCTGTTTTTT.